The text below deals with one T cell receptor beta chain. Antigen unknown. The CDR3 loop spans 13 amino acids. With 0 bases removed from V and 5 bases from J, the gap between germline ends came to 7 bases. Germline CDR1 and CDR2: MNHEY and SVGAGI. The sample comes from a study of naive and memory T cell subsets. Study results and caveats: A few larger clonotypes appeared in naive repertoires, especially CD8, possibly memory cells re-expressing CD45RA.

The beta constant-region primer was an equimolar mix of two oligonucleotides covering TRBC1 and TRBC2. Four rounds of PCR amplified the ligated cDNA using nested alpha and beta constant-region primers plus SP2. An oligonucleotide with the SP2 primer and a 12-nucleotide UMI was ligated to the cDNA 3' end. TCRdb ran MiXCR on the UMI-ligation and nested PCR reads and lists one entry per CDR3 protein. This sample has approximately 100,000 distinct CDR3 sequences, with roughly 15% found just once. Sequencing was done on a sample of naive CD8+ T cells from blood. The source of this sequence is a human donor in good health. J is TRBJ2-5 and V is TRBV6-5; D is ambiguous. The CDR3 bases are TGTGCCAGCAGTTACTCCCTCTGGGAGACCCAGTACTTC. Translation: CASSYSLWETQYF.